This T cell receptor beta chain derives from a study of blood T cell repertoires in COVID-19. Study details: Acute-phase and convalescent COVID-19 samples originated in the United States, Italy and Spain. The cDNA or gDNA used as material had been derived from T cells, B-cell-depleted T cells, or PBMCs.

Germline V gives CDR1 MNHEY, CDR2 SMNVEV (reference sequence). Trimming took off 5 bases at V and 3 bases at J, with 15 bases between the two ends. The CDR3 loop spans 15 amino acids. The authors' processing: Estimates of nucleated cell counts were drawn from the amplification of reference gene primers. Sequencing used immunoSEQ multiplex PCR; TCRdb keeps in-frame clones, though not all of them. The DNA was the basis for D and trimming; V, J and clone size are from that table. The sample lists about 160,000 clones; 87% were seen once. The table lists this clone with a count of one. The clonotype comes from a man aged 80 or over with acute or convalescent COVID-19. This rearrangement joins TRBV27 to TRBJ2-3; D might be TRBD1 (6 bases). The sequenced sample was peripheral blood. In nucleotides, the CDR3 is TGTGCCAGCAGTCCCAGGGGTAGGGGGACAGATACGCAGTATTTT. This sequence encodes CASSPRGRGTDTQYF.